Below, 5 T cell receptor beta chains from the same sample are listed, as sequenced in a study of blood T cells in healthy people across ages. Primed by a sample-barcoded 5' primer and a J-beta primer mix, a second PCR proceeded for 7 to 11 cycles. TCRdb re-derived calls from the 5' RACE reads in MiXCR, one entry per CDR3 protein. This table has some 1.6 million distinct CDR3 sequences, about 35% appearing once. Sequencing used blood. All receptors derive from a woman in her thirties in good health.

This clonotype was observed a handful of times. J is TRBJ1-1 and V is TRBV27; 11 bases are shared with TRBD1. V gave up 5 bases and J gave up 7 bases; unmatched junction bases: 9. The germline V gene encodes CDR1 MNHEY and CDR2 SMNVEV (reference sequence). The CDR3 is 15 residues long. CDR3 residues: CASSPYRDRGFEAFF. CDR3 in DNA: TGTGCCAGCAGTCCTTACCGGGACAGGGGGTTTGAAGCTTTCTTT.

This clonotype came up many times. The chain employs TRBV6-1 and TRBJ2-3; TRBD2 matches at 8 bases. The ends lost 4 bases at V and 2 bases at J; junction bases unmatched: 2. The CDR3 is made up of 14 amino acids. CDR1 MNHNS and CDR2 SASEGT come from the germline V gene. The CDR3 spells CASSAGGPTDTQYF. CDR3 coding DNA: TGTGCCAGCAGTGCGGGAGGGCCCACAGATACGCAGTATTTT.

This clonotype occurred a few times. DNA for the CDR3: TGCGCCAGCAGCCAGCGGACTCACAGCTCCTACGAGCAGTACTTC. Translating it yields CASSQRTHSSYEQYF. The chain has TRBV4-1 and TRBJ2-7; possibly TRBD2 for D (5 bases). This CDR3 contains 15 residues. The V gene lost 3 bases and the J gene lost 0 bases, with 12 bases spanning the gap. Germline values: CDR1 MGHRA, CDR2 YSYEKL.

The V and J genes are TRBV2 and TRBJ1-1; 7 bases are shared with TRBD1. There are 15 residues in the CDR3. Germline lookup yields CDR1 SNHLY and CDR2 FYNNEI. V shed 6 bases and J 2 bases; nucleotides not matched to a gene: 9. The CDR3, as DNA: TGTGCCAGCAGGCTTCTGACAGGGACTAACACTGAAGCTTTCTTT. Amino acid sequence: CASRLLTGTNTEAFF.

This clonotype was seen more than once but under ten times. The chain carries TRBV25-1 and TRBJ2-5; D may be TRBD1 (5 bases). Germline V gene data show CDR1 as MGHDK and CDR2 as SYGVNS. The V gene lost 6 bases and the J gene lost 1 base, with 12 bases spanning the gap. The CDR3 consists of 14 residues. CDR3 sequence: CASSEDSTQETQYF. The CDR3 coding sequence is TGTGCCAGCAGCGAAGACAGCACCCAAGAGACCCAGTACTTC.